The entry below describes one T cell receptor beta chain. Antigen: not known. This CDR3 has 15 amino acids. Germline V lookup: CDR1 SEHNR, CDR2 FQNEAQ (reference sequence). Trimming cost V 1 base and J 1 base, with 8 bases left between them. These data originate in a study of T-cell memory formation after mild COVID-19. Study-wide background: TCR clusters showed largely donor specificity.

Overall study findings and caveats: Still unconfirmed is whether the second-wave clones peaking on day 37 recognized SARS-CoV-2. There was a balanced CD4/CD8 profile in clones contracting day 15 to 85, and later expanders leaned CD4+.

TCRdb re-derived calls from the 5' RACE reads in MiXCR, one entry per CDR3 protein. The data hold 200,000 to 250,000 distinct CDR3 sequences, with approximately 15% observed a single time. This chain connects TRBV7-9 to TRBJ1-3, with D possibly being TRBD1 (6 bases). The source is an adult woman who had mild COVID-19 (a few samples of this study predate the infection). Cell type and time point are not known. The sample consisted of PBMCs or a T cell subset sorted from them (not recorded which). The CDR3 is CASSLDRVSGNTIYF. The CDR3 DNA sequence: TGTGCCAGCAGCTTAGACAGGGTATCTGGAAACACCATATATTTT.